The 17 T cell receptor beta chains below come from one sample, sequenced in a study of Ad26.COV2.S vaccination and SARS-CoV-2 variants. The sample's treatment: over 15 received Ad26.COV2.S at low or high dose, single or two shots; several received placebo; per-sample allocation not given. Sampling happened 63 days after the first vaccine or placebo injection. Sequenced by immunoSEQ multiplex PCR; TCRdb stores in-frame clones only, minus some. The sample yields a few hundred thousand clones, around 87% seen once. The sequences come from peripheral blood, collected in a trial of Ad26.COV2.S vaccine versus placebo. These TCRs come from a person aged 18-65 years who received the Ad26.COV2.S COVID-19 vaccine or a placebo.

V usage is TRBV5-3 and J usage is TRBJ2-1, with TRBD1 identical over 9 bases. TRBV5-3 counts as an open reading frame of uncertain function. This CDR3 has 17 residues. V trimming: 8 bases; J trimming: 3 bases; junction bases outside the gene matches: 15. The CDR3 loop is CASLRDRVLWGYNEQFF. CDR3 nucleotides: TGTGCCAGTCTCCGGGACAGGGTCTTATGGGGCTACAATGAGCAGTTCTTC.

The V call is TRBV5-4, the J call TRBJ2-5, with D perhaps matching TRBD2 (7 bases). This CDR3 is 13 amino acids long. Per the germline V gene, CDR1 is SGHNT and CDR2 is YYREEE (reference sequence). V lost 7 bases and J lost 5, with 15 bases in between. For the CDR3, the DNA is TGTGCCAGCCAAGGCGGGGGCTGGGAGACCCAGTACTTC. Its protein is CASQGGGWETQYF.

The chain joins TRBV9 to TRBJ1-1; perhaps TRBD1 as D (6 bases). The V end was cut by 4 bases, the J end by 2 bases, with 15 bases between. CDR1 is SGDLS, CDR2 YYNGEE, per germline. The CDR3 runs to 15 residues. The CDR3 region has the DNA TGTGCCAGCAGCCCAGGGCGGGGGGCAAACACTGAAGCTTTCTTT. As protein: CASSPGRGANTEAFF.

Concerning this clone: Other DNA sequences of this sample code for an identical CDR3. The V gene is TRBV28, the J gene TRBJ2-7; possible D gene TRBD1, 6 bases. The ends were cut back, 5 bases at V and 4 bases at J, with 9 bases in the middle. In germline, CDR1 is MDHEN, CDR2 SYDVKM. This CDR3 spans 12 amino acids. CDR3 sequence (DNA): TGTGCCAGCAGTCTTCAGGGGTACGAGCAGTACTTC. Translated, it gives CASSLQGYEQYF.

The V gene is TRBV7-9, the J gene TRBJ1-5, with unresolved D. The CDR3 covers 16 residues. V was cut by 5 bases and J by 0 bases, with 14 bases left in between. CDR1 and CDR2 from the germline V gene are SEHNR and FQNEAQ (reference sequence). CDR3 nucleotides: TGTGCCAGCAGCCGCTATACAGCATATAGCAATCAGCCCCAGCATTTT. It is translated as CASSRYTAYSNQPQHF.

V usage is TRBV12-5 and J usage is TRBJ2-3; 8 positions match TRBD2. With V trimmed by 6 bases and J by 0 bases, 2 bases remained unmatched. Germline loops: CDR1 LGHNT, CDR2 FRNRAP. The CDR3 is 14 residues long. The CDR3 protein is CASGRGASTDTQYF. For the CDR3, the DNA is TGTGCTAGTGGGCGGGGGGCGAGCACAGATACGCAGTATTTT.

This chain links TRBV7-9 with TRBJ2-7; D might be TRBD1 or TRBD2, each matching 5 bases. V lost 6 bases and J 7 bases, leaving 25 bases between the germline ends. The CDR3 spans 16 residues. Germline values: CDR1 SEHNR, CDR2 FQNEAQ (reference sequence). The chain's CDR3 is CASSNPRDPNAEEQYF. The CDR3 DNA reads TGTGCCAGCAGTAACCCCCGGGACCCTAACGCGGAAGAGCAGTACTTC.

This clone has a single count. The sample holds other DNA sequences that translate to the same CDR3. The genes are TRBV4-1 and TRBJ2-6; D is unresolved. CDR1 MGHRA and CDR2 YSYEKL come from the germline V gene. The V end lost 1 base, the J end lost 3 bases, and 4 bases lay between the germline ends. CDR3 length: 14 residues. This chain's CDR3 is CASSQVGGANVLTF. The CDR3 DNA follows: TGCGCCAGCAGCCAAGTAGGTGGGGCCAACGTCCTGACTTTC.

This rearrangement joins TRBV11-3 to TRBJ2-1; tentatively, D is TRBD1 or TRBD2 (5 bases each). CDR1 and CDR2 (germline): SGHNT, YENEEA. Trimming shortened V by 3 bases and J by 0 bases, and 9 bases separated the two germline ends. The CDR3 is 15 residues long. This CDR3 is CASSFRDVSYNEQFF. The CDR3 region has the DNA TGTGCCAGCAGCTTTAGGGACGTCTCCTACAATGAGCAGTTCTTC.

The sample holds one count of this clone. The V gene is TRBV7-3, the J gene TRBJ1-1; maybe TRBD1 (5 bases). The CDR3 covers 14 residues. Germline-derived CDR1 and CDR2 are SGHTA and FQGTGA. Trimming stripped 5 bases from V and 4 bases from J, with 14 bases between. The CDR3 coding sequence is TGTGCCAGCAGCGAAGGCGGTGGGGGCACTGAAGCTTTCTTT. As protein: CASSEGGGGTEAFF.

The rearrangement links TRBV6-2 or TRBV6-3 to TRBJ1-2, with D unresolved. This CDR3 is built from 16 residues. The germline CDR1 and CDR2 sequences are MNHEY and SVGEGT. The ends were cut back, 3 bases at V and 4 bases at J, with 18 bases in the middle. As DNA, the CDR3 is TGTGCCAGCAGTTATCCCCCGGACCGTTTTTCCTATGGCTACACCTTC. It codes for CASSYPPDRFSYGYTF.

The rearrangement joins TRBV7-9 to TRBJ2-5; 9 bases align to TRBD2. The CDR3 sequence is 16 residues long. Germline CDR1 reads SEHNR; CDR2 reads FQNEAQ (reference sequence). V gave up 5 bases and J gave up 6 bases; unmatched junction bases: 13. Here the CDR3 reads CASSHTLAGGLKTQYF. In nucleotides, the CDR3 is TGTGCCAGCAGCCACACCCTGGCGGGGGGGCTTAAGACCCAGTACTTC. The full variable domain, with the rest looked up from reference TRBV7-9 and TRBJ2-5, is DTGVSQNPRHKITKRGQNVTFRCDPISEHNRLYWYRQTLGQGPEFLTYFQNEAQLEKSRLLSDRFSAERPKGSFSTLEIQRTEQGDSAMYLCASSHTLAGGLKTQYFGPGTRLLVL.

The chain employs TRBV5-1 and TRBJ1-1; D is uncertain. Trimming took 7 bases from V and 2 from J, leaving 12 bases between them. The CDR3 totals 13 residues. The germline CDR1 and CDR2 sequences are SGHRS and YFSETQ. The chain's CDR3 is CASREQRNTEAFF. DNA of the CDR3: TGCGCCAGCCGAGAACAGCGCAACACTGAAGCTTTCTTT.

This rearrangement joins TRBV30 to TRBJ1-2; D is undetermined. V was pared by 0 bases and J by 4 bases, with 9 bases between. The CDR3 runs to 13 residues. Germline-derived CDR1 and CDR2 are GTSNPN and SVGIG (reference sequence). The CDR3 DNA is TGTGCCTGGAGTGTACTATCTGGCTATGGCTACACCTTC. Amino acids: CAWSVLSGYGYTF.

The CDR3 is CASTRTGNTGELFF. The CDR3 bases are TGTGCCAGCACCCGGACAGGGAATACCGGGGAGCTGTTTTTT. The J gene is TRBJ2-2, the V gene TRBV7-6, with 8 bases lining up with TRBD1. V dropped 7 bases and J dropped 5; count of bases not matched to a gene: 6. Per the germline V gene, CDR1 is SGHVS and CDR2 is FNYEAQ. CDR3 length: 14 residues.

With regard to this clone: In the same sample, other DNA sequences code for this CDR3. V and J are TRBV11-2 and TRBJ1-2, with D perhaps matching TRBD1 (5 bases). CDR3 size: 13 residues. The ends were cut back, 4 bases at V and 5 bases at J, with 11 bases in the middle. Germline CDR1 reads SGHAT; CDR2 reads FQNNGV. CDR3 protein: CASSSGGTYGYTF. The CDR3 DNA reads TGTGCCAGCAGCTCCGGGGGGACGTATGGCTACACCTTC.

The chain is built from TRBV11-3 and TRBJ2-1; D possibly matches TRBD1 or TRBD2 (6 bases each). The germline CDR1 and CDR2 sequences are SGHNT and YENEEA. The CDR3 consists of 13 residues. V lost 6 bases, J lost 10 bases, and 16 bases lay in between. The chain's CDR3 is CASSPGGGDEQFF. The CDR3 region has the DNA TGTGCCAGCAGTCCTGGAGGGGGAGACGAGCAGTTCTTC.